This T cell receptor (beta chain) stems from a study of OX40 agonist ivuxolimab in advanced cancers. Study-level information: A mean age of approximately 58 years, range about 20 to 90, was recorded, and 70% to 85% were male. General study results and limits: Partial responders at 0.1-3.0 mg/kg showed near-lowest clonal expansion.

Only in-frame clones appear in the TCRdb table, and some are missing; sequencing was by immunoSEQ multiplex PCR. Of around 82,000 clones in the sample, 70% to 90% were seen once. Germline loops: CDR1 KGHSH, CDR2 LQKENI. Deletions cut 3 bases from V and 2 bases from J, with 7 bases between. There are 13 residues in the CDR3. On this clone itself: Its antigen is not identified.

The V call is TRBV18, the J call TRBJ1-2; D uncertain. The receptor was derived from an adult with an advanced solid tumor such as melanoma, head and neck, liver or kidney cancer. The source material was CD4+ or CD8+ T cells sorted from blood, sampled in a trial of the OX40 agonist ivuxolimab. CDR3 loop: CASSPENNYGYTF. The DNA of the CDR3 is TGTGCCAGCTCACCCGAAAACAACTATGGCTACACCTTC.